This T cell receptor (beta chain) is drawn from a study of blood T cell repertoires in COVID-19. CDR1 SGHTA and CDR2 FQGTGA come from the germline V gene. This CDR3 has 14 residues. Trimming left V 2 bases short and J 4 bases short, with 11 bases between. This clone has a handful of counts. Profiling relied on immunoSEQ multiplex PCR, and the TCRdb table lists in-frame clones only, not all of them. Of 320,000 or so clones in the sample, less than 85% were seen once. V gene TRBV7-3 combines with J gene TRBJ1-1, with D perhaps TRBD1 (6 bases). Sequences were obtained from PBMCs or T cells enriched from blood (not recorded which). The TCR originated in a woman in her twenties or thirties who had been exposed to COVID-19. CDR3 DNA: TGTGCCAGCAGCTTATGGGTGGGGGCCACTGAAGCTTTCTTT. Translated: CASSLWVGATEAFF.